This TCR beta chain was sequenced during a study of T cells after yellow fever vaccination. Findings and caveats of the study: For sorted memory subsets on day 0, almost all vaccine-responding clonotypes were undetectable.

Each CDR3 protein is one row after TCRdb ran MiXCR on the 5' RACE reads. The data contain about 25,000 distinct CDR3 sequences, about 5.5% of them singletons. This clonotype was recorded many times. The source is a man between 25 and 39 years old who received the YFV17D yellow fever vaccine. The sequenced sample was PBMCs, either bulk or a sorted T-cell subset (CD4+, CD8+, memory, or dextramer-sorted; not recorded which), obtained 15 days after the yellow fever booster vaccination.

CDR3 residues: CASSVKFEQYF. CDR3 DNA sequence: TGTGCCAGCAGTGTAAAATTCGAGCAGTACTTC. The chain has TRBV2 and TRBJ2-7; D gene unclear. The CDR3 loop spans 11 amino acids. V was shortened by 4 bases and J by 6 bases, with 7 bases between the two germline ends. Germline values: CDR1 SNHLY, CDR2 FYNNEI.